This T cell receptor beta chain was retrieved from a study of TIL therapy for anti-PD-1-resistant metastatic lung cancer. Study-wide points: TIL cultures after expansion showed higher clonality and lower diversity than baseline tumor (median about 6% vs 30%). Patients were highly selected, enriched for treatment-naive, never-smoker and oncogene-addicted cases.

Comment on this clone: What it binds is unknown.

Sequencing used immunoSEQ v3. The table came from immunoSEQ multiplex PCR; TCRdb's copy has only in-frame clones and leaves some out. The sample lists roughly 13,000 clones; 66% were seen once. CDR3 length equals 13 residues. Trimming at V came to 4 bases and at J to 6 bases, leaving 2 bases not matched to a gene. CDR1 and CDR2 from the germline V gene are SGHNT and YENEEA. This sample's time point: pre-treatment sample, taken before nivolumab and TIL therapy. Most excised metastases sampled were pleural nodules or supraclavicular lymph nodes. Patients were adults with stage 4 NSCLC. The source is a woman between 30 and 80 years old with non-small cell lung cancer. This specimen consisted of tumor tissue, obtained at baseline. The chain couples TRBV11-3 to TRBJ2-2; the match to TRBD1 covers 7 bases. The CDR3 nucleotides are TGTGCCAGCAGCTCGCAGGGGGCCGGGGAGCTGTTTTTT. This sequence encodes CASSSQGAGELFF.